The sequence of this T cell receptor (beta chain) was determined in a study of chemoradiotherapy in HPV16-positive cancers. In the study overall: Candidate HPV-specific T-cell clones and common TCR motifs came from functional assays in a couple of HPV16-positive patients.

TCRdb's table, derived via immunoSEQ multiplex PCR, lists solely in-frame clones and lacks some. The sample has fewer than 7,500 clones; approximately 89% are singletons. Turning to this clone: Its antigen is as yet unknown.

Study conclusions and caveats: The functional HPV-specific definition rests on just a couple of HPV16-positive patients.

Over chemoradiotherapy, repertoires were sampled more than once. Per germline, CDR1 ENHRY and CDR2 SYGVKD. Losses at the gene ends were 6 bases for V and 2 bases for J; bases not matched to a gene: 3. The length of the CDR3 is 13 residues. The TCR originated in a human donor with HPV-associated anogenital cancer. The rearrangement joins TRBV10-3 to TRBJ1-1, with 7 positions matching TRBD1. The material was blood, obtained from a patient who underwent chemoradiotherapy. CDR3 nucleotide sequence: TGTGCCATCAGAGGACAGGCTAACACTGAAGCTTTCTTT. It specifies CAIRGQANTEAFF.